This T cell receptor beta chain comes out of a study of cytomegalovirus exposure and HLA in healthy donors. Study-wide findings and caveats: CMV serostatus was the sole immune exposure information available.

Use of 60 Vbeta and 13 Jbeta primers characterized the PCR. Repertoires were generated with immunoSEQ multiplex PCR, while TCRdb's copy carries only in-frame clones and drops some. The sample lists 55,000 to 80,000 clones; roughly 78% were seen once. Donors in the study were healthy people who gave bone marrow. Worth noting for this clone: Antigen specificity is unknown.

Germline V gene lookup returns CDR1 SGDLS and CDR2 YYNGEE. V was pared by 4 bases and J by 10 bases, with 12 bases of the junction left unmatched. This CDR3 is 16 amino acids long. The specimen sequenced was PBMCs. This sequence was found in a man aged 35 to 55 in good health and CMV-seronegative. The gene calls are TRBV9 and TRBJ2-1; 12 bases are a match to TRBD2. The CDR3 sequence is CASSPRRTSGAGEQFF. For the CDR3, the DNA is TGTGCCAGCAGCCCCAGAAGGACTAGCGGGGCCGGAGAGCAGTTCTTC.